The 11 T cell receptor beta chains below were found in one sample sequenced in a study of CD8+ T cells in alopecia areata. Reverse transcription of extracted RNA yielded cDNA, which provided the sequencing template. TCRdb's copy holds only in-frame clones and misses some; the assay was immunoSEQ multiplex PCR. The sample holds 140,000 to 150,000 clones; less than 65% are singletons and the top ten take around 34%. Sequenced input: CD8+ T cells sorted from blood. The source of these receptors is a human donor in good health.

This rearrangement joins TRBV27 to TRBJ1-2; D remains ambiguous. Germline values: CDR1 MNHEY, CDR2 SMNVEV (reference sequence). V lost 2 bases and J lost 8, with 9 bases in between. This CDR3 is built from 12 residues. The CDR3 region is CASSLGGFGYTF. The CDR3 DNA reads as TGTGCCAGCAGTTTAGGAGGGTTCGGCTACACCTTC.

V and J are TRBV13 and TRBJ2-7; D remains ambiguous. V was clipped by 1 base and J by 5 bases, with 15 bases between them. Germline values: CDR1 PRHDT, CDR2 FYEKMQ (reference sequence). The CDR3 consists of 15 residues. CDR3 bases: TGTGCCAGCAGCTTAGTTCCGGCCCAACAAGACGAGCAGTACTTC. It codes for CASSLVPAQQDEQYF.

The chain combines TRBV25-1 with TRBJ1-4, with D maybe TRBD1 (6 bases). The CDR3 runs 15 residues. V shed 4 bases and J shed 6 bases, with 15 bases lying between them. Germline V CDR1 and CDR2: MGHDK, SYGVNS. The CDR3 region is CASSARQETYEKLFF. The CDR3 DNA sequence: TGTGCCAGCAGTGCCCGACAGGAGACCTATGAAAAACTGTTTTTT.

This clone appeared a few times. The chain has TRBV29-1 and TRBJ1-1; D may be TRBD1 (5 bases). Germline V gene data show CDR1 as SQVTM and CDR2 as ANQGSEA. Deletions cut 1 base from V and 1 base from J, with 13 bases between. The CDR3 runs 15 residues. Written as DNA, the CDR3 is TGCAGCGTTGAAGCGGCTAACAGGCCGAACACTGAAGCTTTCTTT. Translated, it gives CSVEAANRPNTEAFF. The full variable domain, rest sourced from reference TRBV29-1 and TRBJ1-1, is SAVISQKPSRDICQRGTSLTIQCQVDSQVTMMFWYRQQPGQSLTLIATANQGSEATYESGFVIDKFPISRPNLTFSTLTVSNMSPEDSSIYLCSVEAANRPNTEAFFGQGTRLTVV.

The sample holds a few counts of this clone. V is TRBV30 and J is TRBJ1-5; D unresolved. Trimming removed 2 bases from V and 2 bases from J, with 4 bases in between. Germline CDR1 and CDR2: GTSNPN and SVGIG (reference sequence). The CDR3 covers 12 residues. CDR3 protein: CAWSNGNQPQHF. DNA of the CDR3: TGTGCCTGGAGTAACGGCAATCAGCCCCAGCATTTT.

This clone turned up a few times. This chain connects TRBV27 to TRBJ2-1; 7 bases fit TRBD2. This CDR3 contains 13 residues. V was clipped by 1 base and J by 9 bases; unmatched bases: 3. Germline V gene data show CDR1 as MNHEY and CDR2 as SMNVEV (reference sequence). For the CDR3, the DNA is TGTGCCAGCAGTTTATGGGGGGGAAGTGAGCAGTTCTTC. This codes for CASSLWGGSEQFF.

This clone was detected only once. This CDR3 is CASSLAGGVNEQFF. In nucleotides, the CDR3 is TGTGCCAGCAGCCTAGCGGGAGGGGTGAATGAGCAGTTCTTC. The V call is TRBV28, the J call TRBJ2-1; 12 nucleotides line up with TRBD2. V was pared by 6 bases and J by 7 bases, with 4 bases of the junction left unmatched. The CDR3 extends over 14 amino acids. The germline CDR1 and CDR2 sequences are MDHEN and SYDVKM.

This chain links TRBV19 with TRBJ2-1; TRBD1 might be the D (6 bases). V was shortened by 3 bases and J by 9 bases, with 12 bases between the two germline ends. The germline CDR1 and CDR2 sequences are LNHDA and SQIVND (reference sequence). This CDR3 region has 13 residues. CDR3 nucleotides: TGTGCCAGTAGTATGAAGGTAGGGGGTGAGCAGTTCTTC. This encodes CASSMKVGGEQFF.

This chain links TRBV5-6 with TRBJ2-7; tentatively, D is TRBD2 (6 bases). V lost 7 bases and J 3 bases, leaving 17 bases between the germline ends. From germline, CDR1 is SGHDT and CDR2 YYEEEE. The CDR3 consists of 14 residues. The DNA for the CDR3 is TGTGCCAGCGGGCCGGGAGCCGGGAACTACGAGCAGTACTTC. Translating gives CASGPGAGNYEQYF.

This clone was counted only a few times. The chain links TRBV7-9 to TRBJ2-6; D unclear. V lost 4 bases and J lost 0, with 10 bases in between. This CDR3 contains 16 residues. CDR1 is SEHNR, CDR2 FQNEAQ, per germline (reference sequence). The CDR3 nucleotides read TGTGCCAGCAGCTCTACACCGGTCTCTGGGGCCAACGTCCTGACTTTC. It yields the protein CASSSTPVSGANVLTF.

The genes are TRBV29-1 and TRBJ1-2, with TRBD1 matching 8 bases. V lost 4 bases to trimming and J lost 4 bases; unmatched junction nucleotides: 17. The CDR3 is 17 residues long. CDR1 and CDR2 from the germline V gene are SQVTM and ANQGSEA. CDR3 region: CSVVSRQGNDRIYGYTF. The CDR3 nucleotides read TGCAGCGTTGTATCCAGACAGGGGAACGACAGAATCTATGGCTACACCTTC.